The 30 T cell receptor beta chains presented below share a single source sample, sequenced in a study of shared clonotypes between healthy human individuals. TCRdb keeps only in-frame clones here, not all; method: immunoSEQ multiplex PCR. The sample lists hundreds of thousands of clones; 70% to 80% were seen once. The specimen was PBMCs. Receptor source: a woman between 35 and 50 years old in good health. Some clones in this sample may be carry-over from other donors' samples.

This clone was detected ten times or more. V is TRBV7-9 and J is TRBJ2-1, with a possible D match to TRBD2 (6 bases). V was clipped by 11 bases and J by 6 bases, with 17 bases between them. From germline, CDR1 is SEHNR and CDR2 FQNEAQ (reference sequence). CDR3 length: 13 residues. The CDR3 here is CALRREGFNEQFF. The CDR3 DNA reads TGTGCCCTGCGGCGGGAAGGGTTCAATGAGCAGTTCTTC.

The chain carries TRBV6-1 and TRBJ2-7; D is perhaps TRBD1 or TRBD2 (6 bases each). This CDR3 region has 15 residues. The germline V and J ends were trimmed by 8 bases and 0 bases, with 17 bases remaining between them. Germline V gives CDR1 MNHNS, CDR2 SASEGT. The CDR3 spells CASLMGAGSSYEQYF. The CDR3 DNA is TGTGCCAGCTTGATGGGGGCCGGGAGCTCCTACGAGCAGTACTTC.

This chain joins TRBV9 and TRBJ1-1; D is perhaps TRBD1 (6 bases). From germline, CDR1 is SGDLS and CDR2 YYNGEE. The V and J ends lost 0 bases and 5 bases respectively, with 20 bases between them. The CDR3 length is 17 residues. CDR3 amino acids: CASSVDPQTGTGTEAFF. The CDR3 coding sequence is TGTGCCAGCAGCGTAGACCCTCAAACAGGGACGGGAACTGAAGCTTTCTTT. Using reference TRBV9 and TRBJ1-1 for the parts outside the CDR3, the full variable domain is DSGVTQTPKHLITATGQRVTLRCSPRSGDLSVYWYQQSLDQGLQFLIQYYNGEERAKGNILERFSAQQFPDLHSELNLSSLELGDSALYFCASSVDPQTGTGTEAFFGQGTRLTVV.

The chain couples TRBV6-1 to TRBJ2-1, with 8 bases identical to TRBD1. The CDR3 loop spans 14 amino acids. Germline CDR1 and CDR2: MNHNS and SASEGT. V lost 5 bases, J lost 7 bases, and 7 bases stayed unmatched. CDR3 protein: CASSWRQGTNEQFF. CDR3 sequence (DNA): TGTGCCAGCAGTTGGAGACAGGGGACAAATGAGCAGTTCTTC.

V gene TRBV9 combines with J gene TRBJ1-2; D ambiguous. This CDR3 spans 14 amino acids. Per germline, CDR1 SGDLS and CDR2 YYNGEE. The V end was cut by 0 bases, the J end by 4 bases, with 10 bases between. The CDR3 bases are TGTGCCAGCAGCGTAGCCCCGGAGAGCTATGGCTACACCTTC. It encodes CASSVAPESYGYTF.

The gene calls are TRBV7-9 and TRBJ2-3, with 9 bases identical to TRBD2. Germline assignment: CDR1 SEHNR and CDR2 FQNEAQ (reference sequence). The length of the CDR3 is 16 residues. V trimming: 5 bases; J trimming: 6 bases; junction bases outside the gene matches: 12. For the CDR3, the DNA is TGTGCCAGCAGCCAAGGGCTAAAGCGGGAGGACGATACGCAGTATTTT. Translating it yields CASSQGLKREDDTQYF. Supplemented by reference TRBV7-9 and TRBJ2-3, the full variable domain reads DTGVSQNPRHKITKRGQNVTFRCDPISEHNRLYWYRQTLGQGPEFLTYFQNEAQLEKSRLLSDRFSAERPKGSFSTLEIQRTEQGDSAMYLCASSQGLKREDDTQYFGPGTRLTVL.

The J gene is TRBJ2-7, the V gene TRBV7-6; 11 bases align to TRBD2. This CDR3 is 16 amino acids long. V was pared by 5 bases and J by 1 base, with 7 bases of the junction left unmatched. Germline V CDR1 and CDR2: SGHVS, FNYEAQ. CDR3 coding DNA: TGTGCCAGCAGCCCCCGCGGGACTAGCGGTTCCTACGAGCAGTACTTC. This encodes CASSPRGTSGSYEQYF. Full variable domain (missing parts from reference TRBV7-6 and TRBJ2-7): GAGVSQSPRYKVTKRGQDVALRCDPISGHVSLYWYRQALGQGPEFLTYFNYEAQQDKSGLPNDRFSAERPEGSISTLTIQRTEQRDSAMYRCASSPRGTSGSYEQYFGPGTRLTVT.

The chain uses TRBV10-3 and TRBJ2-1, with 7 bases matching TRBD2. The CDR3 sequence is 12 residues long. Germline V lookup: CDR1 ENHRY, CDR2 SYGVKD. The V segment lost 3 bases and the J segment 10 bases; nucleotides outside the gene matches: 3. The CDR3 DNA is TGTGCCATCAGTGACCTAGCGGTCGAGCAGTTCTTC. This translates into CAISDLAVEQFF.

The chain carries TRBV27 and TRBJ2-7; possibly TRBD2 for D (6 bases). V dropped 2 bases and J dropped 2 bases, with 10 bases sitting between them. This CDR3 comprises 14 residues. The germline CDR1 and CDR2 sequences are MNHEY and SMNVEV (reference sequence). This CDR3 is CASSLKGRTYEQYF. CDR3 DNA sequence: TGTGCCAGCAGTTTAAAGGGGAGGACCTACGAGCAGTACTTC.

This clone occurred many times. Other DNA sequences in the same sample also yield this CDR3. The chain employs TRBV28 and TRBJ1-5, with TRBD1 matching 7 bases. The CDR3 runs 15 residues. From germline, CDR1 is MDHEN and CDR2 SYDVKM. With 6 bases clipped from V and 3 bases from J, the junction kept 8 bases outside the gene matches. DNA for the CDR3: TGTGCCAGCAGCCACCGGGACAGACCCAATCAGCCCCAGCATTTT. This gives the protein CASSHRDRPNQPQHF.

The chain employs TRBV6-1 and TRBJ2-7; possibly TRBD2 for D (6 bases). The germline V gene has CDR1 MNHNS and CDR2 SASEGT. The germline V and J ends were trimmed by 4 bases and 0 bases, with 13 bases remaining between them. The length of the CDR3 is 15 residues. The DNA for the CDR3 is TGTGCCAGCAGTGTTCGGGACGGGAGCTCCTACGAGCAGTACTTC. This sequence encodes CASSVRDGSSYEQYF.

The V call is TRBV9, the J call TRBJ2-7; 7 nucleotides line up with TRBD2. Germline CDR1 reads SGDLS; CDR2 reads YYNGEE. The CDR3 is 15 residues long. V lost 4 bases and J lost 0; bases outside the gene matches: 7. CDR3 coding DNA: TGTGCCAGCAGCTCCAAAGCGGGATCCTCCTACGAGCAGTACTTC. It encodes CASSSKAGSSYEQYF.

The chain couples TRBV29-1 to TRBJ1-2; no definite D call. Per germline, CDR1 SQVTM and CDR2 ANQGSEA. V lost 6 bases and J 2 bases, leaving 13 bases between the germline ends. The CDR3 has 13 residues. The CDR3 nucleotides read TGCAGCGTGGGAGACACATCCAACTATGGCTACACCTTC. Residues: CSVGDTSNYGYTF.

J is TRBJ2-5 and V is TRBV7-8, with D tentatively TRBD2 (6 bases). V shed 2 bases and J shed 1 base, with 20 bases lying between them. The CDR3 is 18 amino acids. CDR1 is SGHVS and CDR2 is FQNEAQ in the germline V gene. CDR3 DNA sequence: TGTGCCAGCAGCTTAATCGGGGGAACTGCGGGACTCCAAGAGACCCAGTACTTC. Encoded protein: CASSLIGGTAGLQETQYF.

J is TRBJ1-2 and V is TRBV27; TRBD1 might be the D (6 bases). Deletions cut 4 bases from V and 4 bases from J, with 13 bases between. The CDR3 consists of 14 residues. Per the germline V gene, CDR1 is MNHEY and CDR2 is SMNVEV (reference sequence). The CDR3, as DNA: TGTGCCAGCAGTTCCACAGGGTCCGGCTATGGCTACACCTTC. It yields the protein CASSSTGSGYGYTF.

The chain links TRBV27 to TRBJ2-7; TRBD2 matches at 11 bases. Germline V CDR1 and CDR2: MNHEY, SMNVEV (reference sequence). V dropped 2 bases and J dropped 4; count of bases not matched to a gene: 22. The CDR3 is 21 residues long. CDR3 in amino acids: CASSLRGWAKGAGLADYEQYF. CDR3 nucleotides: TGTGCCAGCAGTTTACGTGGCTGGGCAAAGGGCGCGGGACTAGCGGATTACGAGCAGTACTTC.

The rearrangement uses TRBV4-1 and TRBJ1-4, with D maybe TRBD1 (5 bases). Germline V gene lookup returns CDR1 MGHRA and CDR2 YSYEKL. This CDR3 spans 13 amino acids. Trimming took 3 bases from V and 8 from J, leaving 10 bases between them. CDR3 coding DNA: TGCGCCAGCAGCCAGGGGCCCTTAGAAAAACTGTTTTTT. This encodes CASSQGPLEKLFF.

This clone was picked up one time. The gene calls are TRBV30 and TRBJ1-6, with D tentatively TRBD1 (5 bases). The germline V gene encodes CDR1 GTSNPN and CDR2 SVGIG (reference sequence). The CDR3 length is 13 residues. Trimming shortened V by 3 bases and J by 7 bases, and 10 bases separated the two germline ends. Written as DNA, the CDR3 is TGTGCCTGGAGGCCAGGGACCAATTCACCCCTCCACTTT. Its translation is CAWRPGTNSPLHF. The variable domain in full, with the rest retrieved from reference TRBV30 and TRBJ1-6, is SQTIHQWPATLVQPVGSPLSLECTVEGTSNPNLYWYRQAAGRGLQLLFYSVGIGQISSEVPQNLSASRPQDRQFILSSKKLLLSDSGFYLCAWRPGTNSPLHFGNGTRLTVT.

Details on this clone: The identical CDR3 is also encoded by other nucleotide sequences in the sample. The V gene is TRBV15, the J gene TRBJ2-2; 12 positions agree with TRBD2. This CDR3 has 15 amino acids. Germline V gene lookup returns CDR1 LNHNV and CDR2 YYDKDF (reference sequence). V was clipped by 6 bases and J by 4 bases; unmatched bases: 3. The CDR3 nucleotides read TGTGCCACCAGGGAGGGACTAGCGGGCACCGGGGAGCTGTTTTTT. Translation gives CATREGLAGTGELFF.

V and J are TRBV6-5 and TRBJ1-1; D may be TRBD1 (6 bases). V lost 4 bases, J lost 3 bases, and 12 bases lay in between. CDR1 MNHEY and CDR2 SVGAGI come from the germline V gene. This CDR3 spans 14 amino acids. The CDR3 DNA is TGTGCCAGCAGTTTCAGGGGTTCGGACACTGAAGCTTTCTTT. Protein product: CASSFRGSDTEAFF.

This clone was seen only once. The chain is built from TRBV7-6 and TRBJ2-7; D tentatively fits TRBD1 or TRBD2 (5 bases each). The CDR3 covers 13 residues. The germline gives CDR1 SGHVS, CDR2 FNYEAQ. The V end lost 5 bases, the J end lost 5 bases, and 13 bases lay between the germline ends. Here the CDR3 reads CASSTIRGDEQYF. Written as DNA, the CDR3 is TGTGCCAGCAGCACAATTAGGGGAGACGAGCAGTACTTC.

The chain is built from TRBV10-1 and TRBJ1-1; no firm D call. In germline, CDR1 is WNHNN, CDR2 SYGVQD (reference sequence). V lost 8 bases and J 7 bases, leaving 5 bases between the germline ends. The CDR3 loop spans 9 amino acids. The CDR3 DNA reads TGCGCCAGCGCGGATGAAGCTTTCTTT. It yields the protein CASADEAFF.

The chain uses TRBV6-1 and TRBJ2-1, with TRBD2 matching over 11 bases. V shed 3 bases, J shed 3 bases, and the junction held 10 bases outside the gene matches. CDR1 and CDR2 from the germline V gene are MNHNS and SASEGT. The CDR3 length is 18 residues. The CDR3 is CASSDANSGRAVYNEQFF. The CDR3 region has the DNA TGTGCCAGCAGTGACGCAAATAGCGGGAGGGCCGTCTACAATGAGCAGTTCTTC.

This clone was counted only a few times. The V call is TRBV9, the J call TRBJ2-3, with 12 bases lining up with TRBD2. After removal of 0 bases from V and 1 base from J, the junction contained 3 bases not matched to a gene. This CDR3 has 17 amino acids. Germline CDR1 and CDR2: SGDLS and YYNGEE. The CDR3 spells CASSVALAGGGTDTQYF. The CDR3 region has the DNA TGTGCCAGCAGCGTAGCCCTAGCGGGAGGGGGCACAGATACGCAGTATTTT.

This clone was recorded once. The rearrangement joins TRBV15 to TRBJ2-3; D ambiguous. The V and J ends lost 0 bases and 3 bases respectively, with 10 bases between them. CDR1 is LNHNV, CDR2 YYDKDF, per germline (reference sequence). This CDR3 region has 15 residues. CDR3 DNA sequence: TGTGCCACCAGCAGAGATAAAAGGGAAACAGATACGCAGTATTTT. Protein: CATSRDKRETDTQYF.

The V call is TRBV4-1, the J call TRBJ2-3; 14 bases line up with TRBD2. Trimming cost V 1 base and J 4 bases; bases outside gene matches: 1. Germline lookup yields CDR1 MGHRA and CDR2 YSYEKL. The CDR3 is 16 amino acids. The chain's CDR3 is CASSQGTSGRPDTQYF. CDR3 DNA sequence: TGCGCCAGCAGCCAAGGGACTAGCGGGAGGCCAGATACGCAGTATTTT.

This clone was recorded a few times. This chain uses TRBV5-1 with TRBJ2-3; D unresolved. Germline assignment: CDR1 SGHRS and CDR2 YFSETQ. V gave up 0 bases and J gave up 3 bases, with 14 bases separating them. The CDR3 covers 16 residues. The CDR3 loop reads CASSLGGPPGTDTQYF. DNA for the CDR3: TGCGCCAGCAGCTTGGGAGGCCCGCCTGGGACAGATACGCAGTATTTT.

The CDR3 nucleotides are TGTGCCAGCGGGCTGCGGGGGTTAAAGGAAAAACTGTTTTTT. Its protein product is CASGLRGLKEKLFF. This chain uses TRBV6-5 with TRBJ1-4; D possibly corresponds to TRBD1 (5 bases). The germline V gene encodes CDR1 MNHEY and CDR2 SVGAGI. Trimming removed 8 bases at V and 8 bases at J, with 18 bases between. The CDR3 sequence is 14 residues long.

This clone was counted a few times. The chain employs TRBV5-4 and TRBJ1-2; D call uncertain. CDR3 size: 15 residues. Germline V gene lookup returns CDR1 SGHNT and CDR2 YYREEE (reference sequence). V was cut by 0 bases and J by 2 bases, with 11 bases left in between. This CDR3 reads CASSLGRLGNYGYTF. CDR3 nucleotide sequence: TGTGCCAGCAGCTTGGGGCGTCTAGGGAACTATGGCTACACCTTC.

The chain couples TRBV7-9 to TRBJ1-5; D is possibly TRBD1 (6 bases). The V gene's germline CDR1 is SEHNR and CDR2 FQNEAQ (reference sequence). Trimming removed 5 bases from V and 5 bases from J, with 13 bases in between. The CDR3 is 14 residues long. Written as DNA, the CDR3 is TGTGCCAGCAGCACCGGGACACTAGATCAGCCCCAGCATTTT. Its translation is CASSTGTLDQPQHF.